One and the same sample provided the 13 T cell receptor beta chains below, sequenced in a study of cytomegalovirus exposure and HLA in healthy donors. The PCR had 60 Vbeta and 13 Jbeta primers. Assay used: immunoSEQ multiplex PCR; TCRdb lists only in-frame clones, some missing. The table shows 120,000 or so clones, with approximately 79% occurring only once. Sequenced sample: PBMCs. The receptors originated from a man younger than 45 in good health and CMV-seronegative.

This clone was seen once. The J gene is TRBJ2-1, the V gene TRBV2; 13 nucleotides agree with TRBD2. The CDR3 extends over 16 amino acids. The germline V gene encodes CDR1 SNHLY and CDR2 FYNNEI. With 5 bases clipped from V and 9 bases from J, the junction kept 10 bases outside the gene matches. The CDR3 sequence is CASSSTSGGRLSEQFF. The CDR3 DNA follows: TGTGCCAGCAGTTCGACTAGCGGGGGGCGCCTGAGTGAGCAGTTCTTC.

The chain couples TRBV7-9 to TRBJ2-3; 8 positions match TRBD2. This CDR3 region has 15 residues. The germline V gene encodes CDR1 SEHNR and CDR2 FQNEAQ (reference sequence). Losses at the gene ends were 5 bases for V and 2 bases for J; bases not matched to a gene: 6. In nucleotides, the CDR3 is TGTGCCAGCAGCGATGAGCGGGGGTTCACAGATACGCAGTATTTT. Protein: CASSDERGFTDTQYF.

The V call is TRBV5-1, the J call TRBJ2-2, with D unresolved. V dropped 0 bases and J dropped 1 base, with 4 bases sitting between them. The CDR3 has 14 amino acids. Germline V gene data show CDR1 as SGHRS and CDR2 as YFSETQ. The CDR3 protein is CASSLALNTGELFF. The CDR3 nucleotides are TGCGCCAGCAGCTTGGCCTTGAACACCGGGGAGCTGTTTTTT. The full variable domain, with the rest looked up from reference TRBV5-1 and TRBJ2-2, is KAGVTQTPRYLIKTRGQQVTLSCSPISGHRSVSWYQQTPGQGLQFLFEYFSETQRNKGNFPGRFSGRQFSNSRSEMNVSTLELGDSALYLCASSLALNTGELFFGEGSRLTVL.

This chain links TRBV5-1 with TRBJ2-1; 14 positions match TRBD2. The germline V gene has CDR1 SGHRS and CDR2 YFSETQ. With V trimmed by 3 bases and J by 7 bases, 12 bases remained unmatched. The CDR3 totals 18 residues. In DNA form, the CDR3 reads TGCGCCAGCAGCTGGGGACTAGCGGGGGCCGAACCGTATAATGAGCAGTTCTTC. Encoded protein: CASSWGLAGAEPYNEQFF.

The genes are TRBV4-2 and TRBJ2-5; possibly TRBD2 for D (6 bases). Germline V gene data show CDR1 as LGHNA and CDR2 as YNFKEQ. The CDR3 length is 15 residues. Trimming removed 0 bases at V and 5 bases at J, with 13 bases between. CDR3 protein: CASSQDYLAWETQYF. The DNA for the CDR3 is TGTGCCAGCAGCCAAGATTACCTAGCGTGGGAGACCCAGTACTTC.

This clone showed up just a few times. The chain is built from TRBV25-1 and TRBJ1-5; D possibly corresponds to TRBD1 (6 bases). Trimming removed 5 bases from V and 3 bases from J, with 11 bases in between. The CDR3 consists of 14 residues. Germline V gene data show CDR1 as MGHDK and CDR2 as SYGVNS. The CDR3, as DNA: TGTGCCAGCAGTACAACAGGGTCCAATCAGCCCCAGCATTTT. Translation gives CASSTTGSNQPQHF.

This sequence joins TRBV6-6 and TRBJ2-7; 8 nucleotides match TRBD1. CDR3 length equals 14 residues. After removal of 6 bases from V and 2 bases from J, the junction contained 6 bases not matched to a gene. From germline, CDR1 is MNHNY and CDR2 SVGAGI (reference sequence). The CDR3 here is CASSGTGKPYEQYF. CDR3 in DNA: TGTGCCAGCAGCGGGACAGGTAAACCCTACGAGCAGTACTTC.

The chain carries TRBV18 and TRBJ1-2; D is unclear. Germline loops: CDR1 KGHSH, CDR2 LQKENI. The V end was cut by 0 bases, the J end by 8 bases, with 10 bases between. The CDR3 runs 13 residues. CDR3 sequence reads: CASSPPSRVGYTF. CDR3 nucleotides: TGTGCCAGCTCACCACCGTCCCGGGTCGGCTACACCTTC.

The chain's CDR3 is CASSVARGSDTQYF. DNA of the CDR3: TGTGCCAGCAGCGTGGCTCGAGGGTCAGATACGCAGTATTTT. The V call is TRBV9, the J call TRBJ2-3; weak D call: TRBD2 (5 bases). Per the germline V gene, CDR1 is SGDLS and CDR2 is YYNGEE. The ends were cut back, 2 bases at V and 4 bases at J, with 11 bases in the middle. CDR3 size: 14 residues. Full variable domain (outside the CDR3, taken from reference TRBV9 and TRBJ2-3): DSGVTQTPKHLITATGQRVTLRCSPRSGDLSVYWYQQSLDQGLQFLIQYYNGEERAKGNILERFSAQQFPDLHSELNLSSLELGDSALYFCASSVARGSDTQYFGPGTRLTVL.

V gene TRBV30 combines with J gene TRBJ1-1; weak D call: TRBD1 (6 bases). CDR3 size: 18 residues. The V gene's germline CDR1 is GTSNPN and CDR2 SVGIG (reference sequence). Trimming removed 0 bases from V and 6 bases from J, with 26 bases in between. CDR3 residues: CAWSVMQGRIDFRAEAFF. Here the CDR3 DNA reads TGTGCCTGGAGTGTAATGCAGGGGCGTATAGATTTTCGAGCTGAAGCTTTCTTT.

The CDR3 here is CASSLTTGPGSTEAFF. Here the CDR3 DNA reads TGTGCCAGCAGCCTAACCACGGGCCCTGGGAGCACTGAAGCTTTCTTT. This chain links TRBV5-4 with TRBJ1-1; no definite D call. V dropped 4 bases and J dropped 4 bases, with 20 bases sitting between them. The CDR3 is 16 amino acids. The germline V gene encodes CDR1 SGHNT and CDR2 YYREEE (reference sequence).

The V call is TRBV10-3, the J call TRBJ2-7, with 12 bases fitting TRBD1. This CDR3 comprises 14 residues. The germline gives CDR1 ENHRY, CDR2 SYGVKD. V gave up 6 bases and J gave up 3 bases; unmatched junction bases: 3. This chain's CDR3 is CAISGTGGLYEQYF. The CDR3 region has the DNA TGTGCCATCAGCGGGACAGGGGGCCTCTACGAGCAGTACTTC.

This chain connects TRBV28 to TRBJ2-1; D possibly corresponds to TRBD1 (5 bases). Germline assignment: CDR1 MDHEN and CDR2 SYDVKM. The CDR3 length is 16 residues. V was trimmed by 6 bases and J by 2 bases, leaving 17 bases between them. The CDR3 DNA follows: TGTGCCAGCAGCTTAAGGGGAAGTTACACCTACAATGAGCAGTTCTTC. Translated: CASSLRGSYTYNEQFF.